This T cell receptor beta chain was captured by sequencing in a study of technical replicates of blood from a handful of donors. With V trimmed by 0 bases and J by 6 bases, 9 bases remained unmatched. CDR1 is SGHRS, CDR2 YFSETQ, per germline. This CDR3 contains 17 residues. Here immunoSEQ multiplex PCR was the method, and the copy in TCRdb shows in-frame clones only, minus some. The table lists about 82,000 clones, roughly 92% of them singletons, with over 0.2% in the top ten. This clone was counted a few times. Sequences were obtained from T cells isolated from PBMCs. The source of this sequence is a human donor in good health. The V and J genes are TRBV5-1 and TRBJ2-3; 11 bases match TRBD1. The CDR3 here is CASSLGFPGQGVDTQYF. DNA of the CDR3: TGCGCCAGCAGCTTGGGTTTCCCGGGACAGGGGGTGGATACGCAGTATTTT.